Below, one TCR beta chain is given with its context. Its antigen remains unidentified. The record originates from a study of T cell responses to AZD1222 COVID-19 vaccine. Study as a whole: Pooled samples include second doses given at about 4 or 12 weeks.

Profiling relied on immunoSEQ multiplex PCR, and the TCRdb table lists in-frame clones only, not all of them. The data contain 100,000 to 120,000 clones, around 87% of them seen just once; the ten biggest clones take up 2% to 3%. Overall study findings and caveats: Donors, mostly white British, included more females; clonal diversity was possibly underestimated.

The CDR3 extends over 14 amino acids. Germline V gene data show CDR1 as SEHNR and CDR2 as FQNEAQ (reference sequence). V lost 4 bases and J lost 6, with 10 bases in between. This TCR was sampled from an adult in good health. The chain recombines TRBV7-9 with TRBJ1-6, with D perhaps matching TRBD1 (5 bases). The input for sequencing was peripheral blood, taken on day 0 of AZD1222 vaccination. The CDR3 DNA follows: TGTGCCAGCAGCTCCGACAGAAGTAATTCACCCCTCCACTTT. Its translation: CASSSDRSNSPLHF.